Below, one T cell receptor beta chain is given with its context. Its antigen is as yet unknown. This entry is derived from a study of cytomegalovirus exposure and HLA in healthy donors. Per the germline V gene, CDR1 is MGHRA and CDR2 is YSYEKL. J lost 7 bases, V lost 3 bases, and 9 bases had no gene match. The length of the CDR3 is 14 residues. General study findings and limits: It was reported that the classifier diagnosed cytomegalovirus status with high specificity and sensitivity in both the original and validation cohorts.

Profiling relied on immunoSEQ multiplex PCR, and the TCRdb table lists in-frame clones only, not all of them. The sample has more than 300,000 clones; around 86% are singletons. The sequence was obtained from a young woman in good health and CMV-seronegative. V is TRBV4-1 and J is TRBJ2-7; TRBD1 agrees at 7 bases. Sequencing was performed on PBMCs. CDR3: CASSHEIQGHEQYF. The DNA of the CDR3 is TGCGCCAGCAGCCATGAGATACAGGGGCATGAGCAGTACTTC.